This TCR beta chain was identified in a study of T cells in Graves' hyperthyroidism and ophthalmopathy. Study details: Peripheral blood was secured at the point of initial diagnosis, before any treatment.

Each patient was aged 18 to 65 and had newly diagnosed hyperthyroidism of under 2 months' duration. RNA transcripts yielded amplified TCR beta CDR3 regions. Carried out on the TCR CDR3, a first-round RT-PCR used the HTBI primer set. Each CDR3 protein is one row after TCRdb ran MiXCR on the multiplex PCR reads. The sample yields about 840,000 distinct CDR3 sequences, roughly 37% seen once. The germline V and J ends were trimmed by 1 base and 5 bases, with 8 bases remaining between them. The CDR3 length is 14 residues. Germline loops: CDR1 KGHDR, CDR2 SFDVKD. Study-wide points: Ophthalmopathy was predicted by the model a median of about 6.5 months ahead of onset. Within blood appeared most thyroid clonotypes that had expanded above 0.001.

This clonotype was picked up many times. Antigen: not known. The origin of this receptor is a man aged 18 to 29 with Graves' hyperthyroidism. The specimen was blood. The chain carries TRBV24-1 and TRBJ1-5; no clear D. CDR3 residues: CATSDFGEDQPQHF. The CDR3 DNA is TGTGCCACCAGTGATTTCGGGGAAGATCAGCCCCAGCATTTT.